These 24 T cell receptor beta chains came from one sample sequenced in a study of cytotoxic CD8 clonotypes in ibrutinib-treated CLL. Sequenced by immunoSEQ multiplex PCR; TCRdb stores in-frame clones only, minus some. The data contain 150,000 to 200,000 clones, 88% of them singletons. The source was PBMCs, collected at disease progression, from a patient treated with ibrutinib. The receptors come from a human donor with chronic lymphocytic leukemia.

V is TRBV15 and J is TRBJ1-3; D remains ambiguous. Germline CDR1 and CDR2: LNHNV and YYDKDF (reference sequence). The CDR3 runs 14 residues. V shed 0 bases and J shed 0 bases, with 3 bases lying between them. DNA of the CDR3: TGTGCCACCAGCAGAGACTTCTCTGGAAACACCATATATTTT. Residues: CATSRDFSGNTIYF.

The chain carries TRBV9 and TRBJ2-3; TRBD1 is a possible D gene (5 bases). CDR1 SGDLS and CDR2 YYNGEE come from the germline V gene. V lost 0 bases and J 5 bases, leaving 16 bases between the germline ends. This CDR3 is 16 amino acids long. In nucleotides, the CDR3 is TGTGCCAGCAGCGTAGGGGGCCCCCTCTCCCAAGATACGCAGTATTTT. Translating it yields CASSVGGPLSQDTQYF. The whole variable domain, remainder taken from reference TRBV9 and TRBJ2-3, is DSGVTQTPKHLITATGQRVTLRCSPRSGDLSVYWYQQSLDQGLQFLIQYYNGEERAKGNILERFSAQQFPDLHSELNLSSLELGDSALYFCASSVGGPLSQDTQYFGPGTRLTVL.

The chain recombines TRBV5-6 with TRBJ1-2, with 7 nucleotides matching TRBD1. Germline V gene sequence: CDR1 SGHDT, CDR2 YYEEEE. Trimming took 0 bases from V and 3 from J; bases not matched to a gene: 2. The CDR3 has 14 residues. The CDR3 nucleotides are TGTGCCAGCAGCTTGGTAGGGACAGACTATGGCTACACCTTC. Its protein product is CASSLVGTDYGYTF.

The V and J genes are TRBV9 and TRBJ2-5; 7 bases are shared with TRBD1. The germline gives CDR1 SGDLS, CDR2 YYNGEE. The CDR3 sequence is 16 residues long. The J segment lost 2 bases and the V segment lost 1 base, leaving 8 bases of the junction unmatched. CDR3 coding DNA: TGTGCCAGCAGCGTATTGGGCCGGGGACAGCAAGAGACCCAGTACTTC. Its protein is CASSVLGRGQQETQYF. Full variable domain (missing parts from reference TRBV9 and TRBJ2-5): DSGVTQTPKHLITATGQRVTLRCSPRSGDLSVYWYQQSLDQGLQFLIQYYNGEERAKGNILERFSAQQFPDLHSELNLSSLELGDSALYFCASSVLGRGQQETQYFGPGTRLLVL.

The V call is TRBV7-9, the J call TRBJ2-3, with 7 bases identical to TRBD2. The CDR3 has 16 amino acids. The V segment lost 3 bases and the J segment 6 bases; nucleotides outside the gene matches: 12. Germline V gene sequence: CDR1 SEHNR, CDR2 FQNEAQ (reference sequence). The CDR3 sequence: CASSFPPGGRRDTQYF. The DNA for the CDR3 is TGTGCCAGCAGCTTCCCCCCGGGGGGAAGACGGGATACGCAGTATTTT.

Only a few counts were recorded for this clone. V is TRBV7-9 and J is TRBJ1-1, with D perhaps TRBD1 (5 bases). Trimming removed 5 bases from V and 0 bases from J, with 7 bases in between. The CDR3 totals 13 residues. Germline CDR1 and CDR2: SEHNR and FQNEAQ (reference sequence). The CDR3 reads CASSVQVNTEAFF. The CDR3 DNA follows: TGTGCCAGCAGCGTACAGGTGAACACTGAAGCTTTCTTT.

This rearrangement joins TRBV28 to TRBJ1-2, with D unresolved. Germline CDR1 and CDR2: MDHEN and SYDVKM. V lost 1 base to trimming and J lost 4 bases, with 10 bases between them. The CDR3 extends over 14 amino acids. The CDR3 loop reads CASSLLPSPYGYTF. The CDR3 nucleotides are TGTGCCAGCAGTTTATTGCCCAGTCCCTATGGCTACACCTTC.

V and J are TRBV6-1 and TRBJ2-1, with 7 bases aligning to TRBD1. Germline CDR1 and CDR2: MNHNS and SASEGT. The CDR3 sequence is 13 residues long. J gave up 8 bases and V 7 bases, and 8 bases lay outside the gene matches. CDR3 in amino acids: CASNLDRIHEQFF. The DNA of the CDR3 is TGTGCCAGCAATTTGGACAGGATCCATGAGCAGTTCTTC.

The rearrangement links TRBV7-2 to TRBJ2-5; 14 bases match TRBD2. Germline CDR1 SGHTA, CDR2 FQGNSA. The CDR3 runs 18 residues. J gave up 4 bases and V 5 bases, and 12 bases lay outside the gene matches. CDR3 DNA: TGTGCCAGCAGCCAAGGGACTAGCGGGAGACCCGGGCCAGAGACCCAGTACTTC. Its translation: CASSQGTSGRPGPETQYF.

The chain joins TRBV19 to TRBJ2-3; possible D gene TRBD1, 5 bases. With 7 bases removed from V and 4 bases from J, the gap between germline ends came to 15 bases. CDR1 LNHDA and CDR2 SQIVND come from the germline V gene (reference sequence). The CDR3 totals 14 residues. The CDR3 reads CASKSESRADTQYF. The CDR3 coding sequence is TGTGCCAGTAAATCGGAAAGCAGGGCAGATACGCAGTATTTT.

This chain links TRBV19 with TRBJ1-5; no clear D gene. The CDR3 extends over 12 amino acids. CDR1 is LNHDA and CDR2 is SQIVND in the germline V gene (reference sequence). V lost 4 bases and J lost 4, with 5 bases in between. The CDR3 nucleotides are TGTGCCAGTAGTAAAGGAAATCAGCCCCAGCATTTT. Amino acids: CASSKGNQPQHF.

This clone appeared a few times. The chain is built from TRBV7-8 and TRBJ1-2; D uncertain. Germline V gives CDR1 SGHVS, CDR2 FQNEAQ. The CDR3 is made up of 14 amino acids. Between the trimmed V and J ends, which lost 5 bases and 5 bases, there was a span of 15 bases. The CDR3 sequence is CASSPRGDPYGYTF. The CDR3 DNA reads as TGTGCCAGCAGCCCCCGGGGAGATCCTTATGGCTACACCTTC.

This clone has a handful of counts. The chain uses TRBV6-1 and TRBJ1-2, with unresolved D. Germline CDR1 MNHNS, CDR2 SASEGT. The ends were cut back, 2 bases at V and 7 bases at J, with 14 bases in the middle. CDR3 length: 14 amino acids. CDR3 in amino acids: CASSESGEDSGYTF. CDR3 DNA sequence: TGTGCCAGCAGTGAATCCGGGGAGGATTCTGGCTACACCTTC.

Only one count was recorded for this clone. CDR3 region: CASSQDLGSDEQYF. Written as DNA, the CDR3 is TGTGCCAGCAGCCAAGATCTGGGTAGCGACGAGCAGTACTTC. The gene calls are TRBV14 and TRBJ2-7; D is perhaps TRBD2 (5 bases). CDR1 SGHDN and CDR2 FVKESK come from the germline V gene. The CDR3 consists of 14 residues. Trimming left V 0 bases short and J 5 bases short, with 11 bases between.

This CDR3 reads CASSYSGRNQPQHF. CDR3 nucleotides: TGTGCCAGCAGTTACTCTGGTCGAAATCAGCCCCAGCATTTT. V usage is TRBV6-5 and J usage is TRBJ1-5; D is uncertain. Trimming pared 0 bases from V and 4 bases from J, leaving 7 bases between. The germline V gene has CDR1 MNHEY and CDR2 SVGAGI. The CDR3 extends over 14 amino acids.

This clone has a handful of counts. J is TRBJ1-1 and V is TRBV15; no clear D. The CDR3 sequence is 13 residues long. Germline V CDR1 and CDR2: LNHNV, YYDKDF (reference sequence). With 3 bases removed from V and 1 base from J, the gap between germline ends came to 6 bases. In DNA, the CDR3 is TGTGCCACCAGCAGTCTCAGGAACACTGAAGCTTTCTTT. It translates to CATSSLRNTEAFF. The whole variable domain, filled in from reference TRBV15 and TRBJ1-1, reads DAMVIQNPRYQVTQFGKPVTLSCSQTLNHNVMYWYQQKSSQAPKLLFHYYDKDFNNEADTPDNFQSRRPNTSFCFLDIRSPGLGDTAMYLCATSSLRNTEAFFGQGTRLTVV.

This chain links TRBV29-1 with TRBJ2-3; TRBD1 agrees at 7 bases. This CDR3 is built from 16 residues. Germline trimming cut 7 bases from V and 4 bases from J; bases unmatched to any gene: 17. The germline gives CDR1 SQVTM, CDR2 ANQGSEA. The CDR3 DNA reads TGCAGCGCTATTATAACCCGGGACAGAAGACCAGATACGCAGTATTTT. Its protein product is CSAIITRDRRPDTQYF.

The CDR3 sequence: CASSDPAGVGGEQFF. The DNA for the CDR3 is TGTGCCAGCAGTGATCCAGCGGGAGTGGGTGGTGAGCAGTTCTTC. The chain carries TRBV6-1 and TRBJ2-1, with 8 bases lining up with TRBD2. V lost 3 bases, J lost 9 bases, and 10 bases stayed unmatched. In germline, CDR1 is MNHNS, CDR2 SASEGT. The CDR3 contains 15 residues.

This clone was seen more than once but under ten times. This sequence joins TRBV6-1 and TRBJ1-2; a possible D gene is TRBD1 (6 bases). Germline V gene lookup returns CDR1 MNHNS and CDR2 SASEGT. The CDR3 length is 18 residues. Trimming stripped 2 bases from V and 0 bases from J, with 19 bases between. In DNA, the CDR3 is TGTGCCAGCAGTGAACTCTGGACAGTTGGGGGAGCTAACTATGGCTACACCTTC. It yields the protein CASSELWTVGGANYGYTF.

The J gene is TRBJ1-4, the V gene TRBV7-2; TRBD1 matches at 11 bases. The CDR3 totals 16 residues. With V trimmed by 2 bases and J by 6 bases, 5 bases remained unmatched. Germline assignment: CDR1 SGHTA and CDR2 FQGNSA. This CDR3 reads CASSLLMGQGDEKLFF. Here the CDR3 DNA reads TGTGCCAGCAGCTTATTGATGGGACAGGGGGATGAAAAACTGTTTTTT.

Points on this clone: Other DNA sequences in this sample translate to the same CDR3. V usage is TRBV30 and J usage is TRBJ1-1, with D unclear. The CDR3 has 13 residues. Germline loops: CDR1 GTSNPN, CDR2 SVGIG (reference sequence). V lost 1 base and J lost 1, with 7 bases in between. This CDR3 reads CAWSEEGNTEAFF. The CDR3 bases are TGTGCCTGGAGTGAGGAAGGGAACACTGAAGCTTTCTTT.

V is TRBV25-1 and J is TRBJ1-5, with a weak D call TRBD1 (6 bases). The CDR3 is 13 residues long. The germline CDR1 and CDR2 sequences are MGHDK and SYGVNS. The germline V and J ends were trimmed by 3 bases and 6 bases, with 9 bases remaining between them. The CDR3 region is CASSDRGSQPQHF. In DNA, the CDR3 is TGTGCCAGCAGTGACAGGGGAAGTCAGCCCCAGCATTTT.

CDR3 coding DNA: TGTGCCAGCAGCTTCGGACTAGCGGGAGTGACCGGGGAGCTGTTTTTT. Residues: CASSFGLAGVTGELFF. The V gene is TRBV11-3, the J gene TRBJ2-2; 13 bases match TRBD2. The V gene end was trimmed by 3 bases and the J gene end by 5 bases; junction bases not matched to a gene: 3. The CDR3 runs 16 residues. CDR1 is SGHNT and CDR2 is YENEEA in the germline V gene.

This rearrangement joins TRBV7-2 to TRBJ1-5; TRBD1 aligns across 9 bases. The CDR3 contains 16 residues. Germline V gives CDR1 SGHTA, CDR2 FQGNSA. Trimming took 5 bases from V and 9 from J; bases not matched to a gene: 14. This chain's CDR3 is CASSPNRGGQGRPQHF. The CDR3 DNA is TGTGCCAGCAGCCCCAACCGAGGGGGACAGGGTAGGCCCCAGCATTTT. The whole variable domain, filled in from reference TRBV7-2 and TRBJ1-5, reads GAGVSQSPSNKVTEKGKDVELRCDPISGHTALYWYRQSLGQGLEFLIYFQGNSAPDKSGLPSDRFSAERTGGSVSTLTIQRTQQEDSAVYLCASSPNRGGQGRPQHFGDGTRLSIL.